Listed below are T cell receptor beta chains from one sample, sequenced in a study of vaccination and CD4 T cells after COVID-19. Their target antigens are unknown. TCRdb independently ran MiXCR on the PCR reads; one entry per CDR3 protein. Of about 18,000 distinct CDR3 sequences in the sample, 70% are singletons; the top ten hold around 5.8%. The sample taken for sequencing was CD4+ T cells from blood, cultured in vitro. All receptors derive from a human donor who had recovered from COVID-19. CDR3s include the opening cysteine and the closing phenylalanine or tryptophan. The order of the fields is V gene, J gene, CDR3 protein.

TRBV6-5,TRBJ1-3,CASSYGVRQGVSGNTIYF
TRBV7-2,TRBJ1-2,CASSLGGGTGYGYTF
TRBV30,TRBJ1-2,CALKAVGRNYGYTF
TRBV6-1,TRBJ1-1,CASSPRDRGQNTEAFF
TRBV5-1,TRBJ2-7,CATPTPTTGDASYEQYF
TRBV27,TRBJ2-5,CASSPWTGQETQYF
TRBV7-2,TRBJ1-2,CASSLGLGKGYTF
TRBV4-2,TRBJ1-3,CASSQVAGLTGNTIYF
TRBV6-1,TRBJ1-2,CASRGQGGYTF
TRBV11-1,TRBJ1-1,CASSLRGQTNTEAFF
TRBV10-3,TRBJ2-5,CAISDRSGTGFKTQYF
TRBV19,TRBJ1-2,CASRTGTGPVGNYGYTF
TRBV19,TRBJ1-5,CASSRDRGSNQPQHF
TRBV4-1,TRBJ2-7,CASSQSSGQTYEQYF
TRBV27,TRBJ2-5,CASSLYGSETQYF
TRBV20-1,TRBJ2-4,CSATSGRALNIQYF
TRBV6-1,TRBJ1-6,CASINRQYNSPLHF
TRBV27,TRBJ1-3,CASRPGSLNPGNTIYF
TRBV19,TRBJ2-4,CASSGTGINIQYF
TRBV20-1,TRBJ1-2,CSARDETTGADGYTF
TRBV29-1,TRBJ2-1,CSVGVALGEQFF
TRBV12-1,TRBJ1-2,CASSPGQCIYGYTF
TRBV12-3/TRBV12-4,TRBJ1-2,CASSTTDRPYGYTF
TRBV24-1,TRBJ2-3,CATGAGADTQYF
TRBV20-1,TRBJ1-5,CSATRGGYNQPQHF
TRBV27,TRBJ2-2,CASRTLTGGELFF
TRBV20-1,TRBJ1-2,CSARAGGLVSGYTF
TRBV28,TRBJ2-7,CASRPKEGLAVSYEQYF
TRBV20-1,TRBJ1-6,CSASKPALFLNSPLHF
TRBV18,TRBJ2-7,CASSPDGRRGEQYF
TRBV27,TRBJ2-2,CASSLQRYTNTGELFF
TRBV7-2,TRBJ2-7,CASSLAGGQNYEQYF
TRBV20-1,TRBJ2-3,CSARSWQGTDTQYF
TRBV24-1,TRBJ2-1,CATSDRLASSYNEQFF
TRBV7-9,TRBJ1-2,CASSPWGQVNYGYTF
TRBV6-2/TRBV6-3,TRBJ2-5,CASTQPPKETQYF
TRBV15,TRBJ2-7,CATSRDSRSASSYEQYF
TRBV7-2,TRBJ1-5,CASSLDLVSNQPQHF
TRBV20-1,TRBJ1-1,CSARGRPLGLNTEAFF
TRBV11-3,TRBJ2-3,CASSLDQGVTDTQYF
TRBV19,TRBJ2-5,CASSNWTEQETQYF
TRBV6-1,TRBJ2-2,CASRPPADTGELFF
TRBV7-2,TRBJ1-2,CASSLVNGPGGNYGYTF